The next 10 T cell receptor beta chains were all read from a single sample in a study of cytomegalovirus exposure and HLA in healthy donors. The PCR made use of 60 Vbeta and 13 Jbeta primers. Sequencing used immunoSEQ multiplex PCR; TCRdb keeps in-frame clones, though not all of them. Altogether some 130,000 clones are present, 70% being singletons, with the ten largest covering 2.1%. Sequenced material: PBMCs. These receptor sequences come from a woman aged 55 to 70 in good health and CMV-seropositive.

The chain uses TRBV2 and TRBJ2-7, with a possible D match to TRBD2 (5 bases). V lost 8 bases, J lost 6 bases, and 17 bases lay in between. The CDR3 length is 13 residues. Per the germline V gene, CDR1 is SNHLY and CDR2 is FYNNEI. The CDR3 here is CASADFTKGEQYF. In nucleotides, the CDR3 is TGTGCCAGCGCGGACTTCACCAAGGGCGAGCAGTACTTC.

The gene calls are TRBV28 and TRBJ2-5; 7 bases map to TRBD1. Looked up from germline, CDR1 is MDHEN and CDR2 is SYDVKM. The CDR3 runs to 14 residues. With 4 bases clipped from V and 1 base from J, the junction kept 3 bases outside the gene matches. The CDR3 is CASSSGTAQETQYF. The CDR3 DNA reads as TGTGCCAGCAGTTCCGGGACAGCCCAAGAGACCCAGTACTTC.

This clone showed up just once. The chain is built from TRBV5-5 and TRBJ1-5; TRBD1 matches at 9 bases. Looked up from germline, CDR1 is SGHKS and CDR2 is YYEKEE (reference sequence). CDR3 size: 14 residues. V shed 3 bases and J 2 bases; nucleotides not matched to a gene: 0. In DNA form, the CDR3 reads TGTGCCAGCAGCTGGACAGGGGGCAATCAGCCCCAGCATTTT. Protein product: CASSWTGGNQPQHF.

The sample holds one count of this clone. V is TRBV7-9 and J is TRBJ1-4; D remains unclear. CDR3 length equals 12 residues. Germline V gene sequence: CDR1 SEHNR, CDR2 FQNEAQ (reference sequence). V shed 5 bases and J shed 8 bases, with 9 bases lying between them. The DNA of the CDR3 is TGTGCCAGCAGCCTGAACATGGAAAAACTGTTTTTT. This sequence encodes CASSLNMEKLFF.

The CDR3, as DNA: TGCGCCAGCAAGTACGGGAGTCAGCCCGGGGAGCTGTTTTTT. Encoded protein: CASKYGSQPGELFF. The chain links TRBV5-1 to TRBJ2-2; TRBD2 is a possible D gene (6 bases). V lost 6 bases, J lost 6 bases, and 15 bases lay in between. Germline values: CDR1 SGHRS, CDR2 YFSETQ. This CDR3 is built from 14 residues.

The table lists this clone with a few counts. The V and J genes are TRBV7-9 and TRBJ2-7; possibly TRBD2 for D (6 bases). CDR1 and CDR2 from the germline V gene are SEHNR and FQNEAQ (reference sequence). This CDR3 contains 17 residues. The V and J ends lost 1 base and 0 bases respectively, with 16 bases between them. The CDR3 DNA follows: TGTGCCAGCAGCTTAGGACTAGAAGTGAGGAGCTCCTACGAGCAGTACTTC. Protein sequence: CASSLGLEVRSSYEQYF. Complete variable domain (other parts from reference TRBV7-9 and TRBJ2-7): DTGVSQNPRHKITKRGQNVTFRCDPISEHNRLYWYRQTLGQGPEFLTYFQNEAQLEKSRLLSDRFSAERPKGSFSTLEIQRTEQGDSAMYLCASSLGLEVRSSYEQYFGPGTRLTVT.

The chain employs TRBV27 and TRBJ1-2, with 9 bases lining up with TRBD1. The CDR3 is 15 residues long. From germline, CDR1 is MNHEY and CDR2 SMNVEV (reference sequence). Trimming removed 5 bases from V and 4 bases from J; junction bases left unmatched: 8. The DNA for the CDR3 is TGTGCCAGCAGTCGGGACAGGGAAATCCCCTATGGCTACACCTTC. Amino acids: CASSRDREIPYGYTF.

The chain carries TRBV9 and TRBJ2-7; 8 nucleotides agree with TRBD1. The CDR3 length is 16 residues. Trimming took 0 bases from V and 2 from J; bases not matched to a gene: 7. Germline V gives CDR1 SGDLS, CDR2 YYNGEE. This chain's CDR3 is CASSVASGGLTYEQYF. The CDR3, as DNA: TGTGCCAGCAGCGTAGCGTCAGGGGGCCTGACCTACGAGCAGTACTTC. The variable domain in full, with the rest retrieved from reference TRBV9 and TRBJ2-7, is DSGVTQTPKHLITATGQRVTLRCSPRSGDLSVYWYQQSLDQGLQFLIQYYNGEERAKGNILERFSAQQFPDLHSELNLSSLELGDSALYFCASSVASGGLTYEQYFGPGTRLTVT.

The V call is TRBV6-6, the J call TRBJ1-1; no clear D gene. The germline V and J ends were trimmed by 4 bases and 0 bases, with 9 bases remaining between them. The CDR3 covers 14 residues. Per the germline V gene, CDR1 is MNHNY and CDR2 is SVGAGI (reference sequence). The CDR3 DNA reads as TGTGCCAGCAGTTTCGGACTGTTGAACACTGAAGCTTTCTTT. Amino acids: CASSFGLLNTEAFF.

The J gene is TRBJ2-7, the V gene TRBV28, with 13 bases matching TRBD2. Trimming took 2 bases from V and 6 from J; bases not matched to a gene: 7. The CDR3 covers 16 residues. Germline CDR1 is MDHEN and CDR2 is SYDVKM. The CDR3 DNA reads TGTGCCAGCAGTTTAGGTCTACTAGCGGGAGGGGGCGAGCAGTACTTC. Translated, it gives CASSLGLLAGGGEQYF.